The 22 T cell receptor beta chains listed next were all sequenced from one sample in a study of control samples from healthy donors and cancer patients. The protocol was immunoSEQ multiplex PCR, while the TCRdb copy is restricted to in-frame clones and leaves out a portion. The repertoire includes 130,000 or so clones, roughly 94% of them detected once, and 12% to 15% sits in the top ten. Sequencing was carried out using PBMCs. The origin of the receptors is a man aged 55 to 70 with colorectal cancer.

This chain connects TRBV11-1 to TRBJ2-3; D is unclear. This CDR3 spans 13 amino acids. The germline V and J ends were trimmed by 1 base and 4 bases, with 6 bases remaining between them. Looked up from germline, CDR1 is SGHAT and CDR2 is FQDESV (reference sequence). Here the CDR3 reads CASSLDYSDTQYF. The CDR3 DNA reads TGTGCCAGCAGCTTAGATTACTCAGATACGCAGTATTTT.

The J gene is TRBJ1-1, the V gene TRBV6-5; D call uncertain. Germline loops: CDR1 MNHEY, CDR2 SVGAGI. V lost 0 bases and J 7 bases, leaving 3 bases between the germline ends. The CDR3 totals 11 residues. CDR3 in amino acids: CASSYSNEAFF. Here the CDR3 DNA reads TGTGCCAGCAGTTACTCGAATGAAGCTTTCTTT.

This sequence joins TRBV7-9 and TRBJ1-1; tentatively, D is TRBD1 (5 bases). Germline CDR1 and CDR2: SEHNR and FQNEAQ (reference sequence). The CDR3 is made up of 15 amino acids. V dropped 5 bases and J dropped 4 bases, with 17 bases sitting between them. The CDR3 DNA sequence: TGTGCCAGCAGCCTGCTGGAGGGTGGGGGCACTGAAGCTTTCTTT. Its protein product is CASSLLEGGGTEAFF.

The chain combines TRBV7-8 with TRBJ2-1; 9 bases agree with TRBD1. This CDR3 contains 13 residues. With V trimmed by 11 bases and J by 8 bases, 10 bases remained unmatched. Germline lookup yields CDR1 SGHVS and CDR2 FQNEAQ. In DNA form, the CDR3 reads TGTGCCGTTTGGGACAGGGAAGGGCATGAGCAGTTCTTC. It encodes CAVWDREGHEQFF. Looking up the rest from reference TRBV7-8 and TRBJ2-1 gives the full variable domain: GAGVSQSPRYKVAKRGQDVALRCDPISGHVSLFWYQQALGQGPEFLTYFQNEAQLDKSGLPSDRFFAERPEGSVSTLKIQRTQQEDSAVYLCAVWDREGHEQFFGPGTRLTVL.

V is TRBV27 and J is TRBJ1-1, with D perhaps TRBD1 (5 bases). V lost 8 bases, J lost 4 bases, and 26 bases lay in between. This CDR3 has 17 amino acids. Looked up from germline, CDR1 is MNHEY and CDR2 is SMNVEV (reference sequence). The CDR3, as DNA: TGTGCCAGCGGCCGGGACTTGAATCGCGTTAGGAGCACTGAAGCTTTCTTT. It encodes CASGRDLNRVRSTEAFF.

This chain connects TRBV6-5 to TRBJ2-7, with D possibly called TRBD1 or TRBD2 (6 bases each). Germline CDR1 is MNHEY and CDR2 is SVGAGI. V was clipped by 8 bases and J by 2 bases, with 16 bases between them. The CDR3 totals 14 residues. This CDR3 is CASGGGGMTYEQYF. For the CDR3, the DNA is TGTGCCAGCGGAGGAGGGGGAATGACCTACGAGCAGTACTTC.

The V call is TRBV18, the J call TRBJ1-3; TRBD1 matches 7 bases. After removal of 3 bases from V and 0 bases from J, the junction contained 8 bases not matched to a gene. CDR1 is KGHSH, CDR2 LQKENI, per germline. The CDR3 consists of 17 residues. CDR3: CASSPLQGTASGNTIYF. Here the CDR3 DNA reads TGTGCCAGCTCACCTCTACAGGGGACTGCCTCTGGAAACACCATATATTTT. Full variable domain (missing parts from reference TRBV18 and TRBJ1-3): NAGVMQNPRHLVRRRGQEARLRCSPMKGHSHVYWYRQLPEEGLKFMVYLQKENIIDESGMPKERFSAEFPKEGPSILRIQQVVRGDSAAYFCASSPLQGTASGNTIYFGEGSWLTVV.

The chain couples TRBV7-2 to TRBJ1-1, with a tentative D call TRBD1 (5 bases). The V end lost 5 bases, the J end lost 3 bases, and 16 bases lay between the germline ends. The CDR3 covers 15 residues. Looked up from germline, CDR1 is SGHTA and CDR2 is FQGNSA. The chain's CDR3 is CASSPLQTVHTEAFF. CDR3 nucleotide sequence: TGTGCCAGCAGCCCCCTCCAGACAGTCCACACTGAAGCTTTCTTT.

The V call is TRBV7-2, the J call TRBJ2-5; possibly TRBD2 for D (5 bases). V was pared by 5 bases and J by 1 base, with 17 bases between. CDR1 and CDR2 (germline): SGHTA, FQGNSA. The CDR3 runs 16 residues. The CDR3: CASSVQFGVTQETQYF. CDR3 DNA: TGTGCCAGCAGCGTCCAATTCGGGGTTACCCAAGAGACCCAGTACTTC.

V usage is TRBV19 and J usage is TRBJ2-2, with TRBD2 matching over 15 bases. In germline, CDR1 is LNHDA, CDR2 SQIVND (reference sequence). V trimming: 5 bases; J trimming: 4 bases; junction bases outside the gene matches: 8. The CDR3 length is 18 residues. The CDR3 DNA follows: TGTGCCAGTAGTGTCATGGGACTAGCGGGGGGCGGCACCGGGGAGCTGTTTTTT. Its protein is CASSVMGLAGGGTGELFF.

This rearrangement joins TRBV6-5 to TRBJ1-4; D ambiguous. Trimming left V 6 bases short and J 7 bases short, with 6 bases between. Germline V gene lookup returns CDR1 MNHEY and CDR2 SVGAGI. This CDR3 spans 11 amino acids. DNA of the CDR3: TGTGCCAGCAGGGGCGGTGAAAAACTGTTTTTT. Translation: CASRGGEKLFF.

The V call is TRBV2, the J call TRBJ2-1, with 11 bases that match TRBD1. CDR3 length equals 16 residues. With V trimmed by 4 bases and J by 7 bases, 9 bases remained unmatched. The germline V gene has CDR1 SNHLY and CDR2 FYNNEI. CDR3 nucleotides: TGTGCCAGCAGTGCATCAGGGACAGGGGGTCTGAATGAGCAGTTCTTC. Translated, it gives CASSASGTGGLNEQFF.

The genes are TRBV7-2 and TRBJ2-7; 10 positions match TRBD1. V gave up 5 bases and J gave up 7 bases; unmatched junction bases: 11. This CDR3 contains 15 residues. Germline values: CDR1 SGHTA, CDR2 FQGNSA. This CDR3 is CASSLVRDRGGEQYF. The CDR3 nucleotides are TGTGCCAGCAGCCTAGTCCGGGACAGGGGTGGGGAGCAGTACTTC.

The chain couples TRBV18 to TRBJ1-6; 9 positions agree with TRBD1. The germline V gene encodes CDR1 KGHSH and CDR2 LQKENI. This CDR3 comprises 16 residues. Trimming took 6 bases from V and 7 from J; bases not matched to a gene: 10. CDR3 nucleotide sequence: TGTGCCAGCTCCACAGGGGGCACCGGGGGGAATTCACCCCTCCACTTT. Its protein is CASSTGGTGGNSPLHF.

The sample holds one count of this clone. J is TRBJ2-7 and V is TRBV11-2; 7 bases agree with TRBD2. This CDR3 region has 13 residues. Trimming at V came to 4 bases and at J to 5 bases, leaving 5 bases not matched to a gene. Germline V gene lookup returns CDR1 SGHAT and CDR2 FQNNGV. The DNA for the CDR3 is TGTGCCAGCAGCTGGGGGGGGTTCGACGAGCAGTACTTC. Its translation: CASSWGGFDEQYF. Using reference TRBV11-2 and TRBJ2-7 for the parts outside the CDR3, the full variable domain is EAGVAQSPRYKIIEKRQSVAFWCNPISGHATLYWYQQILGQGPKLLIQFQNNGVVDDSQLPKDRFSAERLKGVDSTLKIQPAKLEDSAVYLCASSWGGFDEQYFGPGTRLTVT.

This chain connects TRBV18 to TRBJ1-1; tentative D call: TRBD1 (5 bases). Germline CDR1 reads KGHSH; CDR2 reads LQKENI. V was clipped by 2 bases and J by 1 base, with 14 bases between them. The CDR3 runs to 16 residues. The CDR3, as DNA: TGTGCCAGCTCACCAAGTTTTGTACAGGAGAACACTGAAGCTTTCTTT. Its translation: CASSPSFVQENTEAFF.

This chain joins TRBV6-1 and TRBJ2-3; D possibly corresponds to TRBD2 (5 bases). Germline-derived CDR1 and CDR2 are MNHNS and SASEGT. This CDR3 contains 13 residues. V was pared by 2 bases and J by 4 bases, with 7 bases between. The CDR3 reads CASSEISADTQYF. CDR3 DNA sequence: TGTGCCAGCAGTGAAATTAGCGCAGATACGCAGTATTTT.

This rearrangement joins TRBV11-2 to TRBJ1-3, with unresolved D. Trimming pared 5 bases from V and 7 bases from J, leaving 9 bases between. Per the germline V gene, CDR1 is SGHAT and CDR2 is FQNNGV. The CDR3 contains 12 residues. Here the CDR3 reads CASSLTSNTIYF. Here the CDR3 DNA reads TGTGCCAGCAGCCTTACATCGAACACCATATATTTT.

The chain couples TRBV11-2 to TRBJ1-3; D ambiguous. Trimming cost V 5 bases and J 6 bases, with 14 bases left between them. The CDR3 has 14 residues. Per germline, CDR1 SGHAT and CDR2 FQNNGV. CDR3 protein: CASSAPWKENTIYF. CDR3 in DNA: TGTGCCAGCAGCGCCCCCTGGAAAGAAAACACCATATATTTT.

J is TRBJ2-1 and V is TRBV13, with 9 bases fitting TRBD2. V shed 5 bases and J 5 bases; nucleotides not matched to a gene: 7. Germline-derived CDR1 and CDR2 are PRHDT and FYEKMQ (reference sequence). This CDR3 comprises 15 residues. The CDR3 region is CASSPSGGQNNEQFF. CDR3 in DNA: TGTGCCAGCAGCCCGAGCGGGGGGCAGAACAATGAGCAGTTCTTC.

This clone was detected only once. The genes are TRBV18 and TRBJ2-2; perhaps D is TRBD1 or TRBD2 (5 bases each). Trimming removed 0 bases from V and 5 bases from J, with 13 bases in between. The CDR3 loop spans 16 amino acids. Germline CDR1 reads KGHSH; CDR2 reads LQKENI. The CDR3 DNA reads TGTGCCAGCTCACCACCGCAGAGGGGCGTAACCGGGGAGCTGTTTTTT. It codes for CASSPPQRGVTGELFF.

The chain employs TRBV9 and TRBJ1-1, with D tentatively TRBD1 (5 bases). CDR3 length equals 15 residues. In germline, CDR1 is SGDLS, CDR2 YYNGEE. V was trimmed by 1 base and J by 1 base, leaving 11 bases between them. The CDR3 coding sequence is TGTGCCAGCAGCGTATTGGACACCCAGAACACTGAAGCTTTCTTT. Amino acid sequence: CASSVLDTQNTEAFF.